This TCR beta chain stems from a study of shared clonotypes between healthy human individuals. Only in-frame clones appear in the TCRdb table, and some are missing; sequencing was by immunoSEQ multiplex PCR. This sample has around 600,000 clones, with around 97% found just once. Germline-derived CDR1 and CDR2 are MNHNY and SVGAGI (reference sequence). The CDR3 totals 13 residues. The germline V and J ends were trimmed by 5 bases and 4 bases, with 11 bases remaining between them. The chain combines TRBV6-6 with TRBJ1-1, with a possible D match to TRBD1 (6 bases). Sequencing was done on a sample of naive CD4+ T cells sorted from blood. Subset specified: CD45RA+ positively selected. The source is a woman aged 25 to 45 in good health. CDR3 DNA: TGTGCCAGCAGTCCACAGGGAAGCACTGAAGCTTTCTTT. It specifies CASSPQGSTEAFF.